The TCR beta chain under discussion was sequenced for a study of shared clonotypes between healthy human individuals. Notes on the study in general: Generation of non-shared clonotypes was less probable than generation of clonotypes shared by all four donors.

Of note for this clone: The antigen is unknown.

Trimming removed 7 bases at V and 5 bases at J, with 17 bases between. The CDR3 contains 14 residues. Germline CDR1 SEHNR, CDR2 FQNEAQ (reference sequence). As defined, naive CD8 cells were CD45RO-negative and positively selected for CCR7, with terminally differentiated effector memory CD45RA+ cells excluded. TCRdb keeps only in-frame clones here, not all; method: immunoSEQ multiplex PCR. Found here are more than 2 million clones, over 85% of them singletons; the top ten hold 0.9% to 1.3%. J is TRBJ2-5 and V is TRBV7-9; D ambiguous. The specimen was naive CD8+ T cells sorted from blood. This clonotype was sampled from a man aged 18 to 35 in good health. CDR3 residues: CASMITVGAETQYF. As DNA, the CDR3 is TGTGCCAGCATGATTACTGTCGGAGCCGAGACCCAGTACTTC. Variable domain in full (rest from reference TRBV7-9 and TRBJ2-5): DTGVSQNPRHKITKRGQNVTFRCDPISEHNRLYWYRQTLGQGPEFLTYFQNEAQLEKSRLLSDRFSAERPKGSFSTLEIQRTEQGDSAMYLCASMITVGAETQYFGPGTRLLVL.